A single sample is the source of the 15 T cell receptor beta chains below, sequenced in a study of shared clonotypes between healthy human individuals. Measured with immunoSEQ multiplex PCR; TCRdb has only the in-frame clones, and not every one. Of approximately 2.5 million clones in the sample, approximately 94% were seen once. The sequencing input was naive CD4+ T cells from PBMCs. The subset: CD45RA+ positively selected. These TCRs come from a man between 18 and 29 years old in good health. Some clones in this sample may be carry-over from other donors' samples.

Points on this clone: At the DNA level, this CDR3 is encoded by other sequences in the same sample as well. The rearrangement links TRBV28 to TRBJ1-2; D unclear. The V gene lost 3 bases and the J gene lost 7 bases, with 9 bases spanning the gap. The germline V gene encodes CDR1 MDHEN and CDR2 SYDVKM. This CDR3 spans 12 amino acids. The CDR3 protein is CASSFSQGGYTF. For the CDR3, the DNA is TGTGCCAGCAGTTTCTCCCAAGGTGGCTACACCTTC.

The J gene is TRBJ1-1, the V gene TRBV28; D perhaps matches TRBD1 (6 bases). The CDR3 length is 14 residues. V lost 5 bases, J lost 1 base, and 11 bases lay in between. The germline CDR1 and CDR2 sequences are MDHEN and SYDVKM. The CDR3 DNA follows: TGTGCCAGCAGTCTGACACAGGGGAACACTGAAGCTTTCTTT. Encoded protein: CASSLTQGNTEAFF.

The rearrangement links TRBV5-1 to TRBJ2-7; 10 nucleotides align to TRBD1. Germline V lookup: CDR1 SGHRS, CDR2 YFSETQ. CDR3 length: 20 residues. V shed 3 bases and J 9 bases; nucleotides not matched to a gene: 27. DNA of the CDR3: TGCGCCAGCAGCTCCGGGCAGTGGGCGGGCCCCGGGACAGGGGTCGAAAGGCAGTACTTC. Protein: CASSSGQWAGPGTGVERQYF.

The J gene is TRBJ1-1, the V gene TRBV5-1; D call uncertain. V dropped 3 bases and J dropped 0 bases, with 9 bases sitting between them. CDR1 is SGHRS and CDR2 is YFSETQ in the germline V gene. The CDR3 length is 14 residues. This CDR3 is CASSSGVLNTEAFF. The CDR3 DNA sequence: TGCGCCAGCAGCTCTGGCGTCTTGAACACTGAAGCTTTCTTT.

The chain combines TRBV7-9 with TRBJ2-1; 8 nucleotides agree with TRBD2. The V segment lost 5 bases and the J segment 14 bases; nucleotides outside the gene matches: 8. CDR1 is SEHNR and CDR2 is FQNEAQ in the germline V gene (reference sequence). This CDR3 region has 12 residues. The CDR3, as DNA: TGTGCCAGCAGCCGCCAACTAGCGGCGGAGTTCTTC. This codes for CASSRQLAAEFF. Supplemented by reference TRBV7-9 and TRBJ2-1, the full variable domain reads DTGVSQNPRHKITKRGQNVTFRCDPISEHNRLYWYRQTLGQGPEFLTYFQNEAQLEKSRLLSDRFSAERPKGSFSTLEIQRTEQGDSAMYLCASSRQLAAEFFGPGTRLTVL.

The chain links TRBV2 to TRBJ2-5; no firm D call. This CDR3 is built from 14 residues. Trimming cost V 2 bases and J 4 bases, with 11 bases left between them. The germline CDR1 and CDR2 sequences are SNHLY and FYNNEI. CDR3 nucleotide sequence: TGTGCCAGCAGTGAATTTGTCGGATCAGAGACCCAGTACTTC. This encodes CASSEFVGSETQYF.

Concerning this clone: The same CDR3 arises from other DNA sequences in this sample as well. CDR3 residues: CASSPGTLETQYF. The CDR3 coding sequence is TGTGCCAGCTCACCCGGAACTTTGGAGACCCAGTACTTC. The chain uses TRBV18 and TRBJ2-5; unclear D gene. The CDR3 totals 13 residues. Per the germline V gene, CDR1 is KGHSH and CDR2 is LQKENI. V lost 3 bases and J lost 5, with 10 bases in between.

The V and J genes are TRBV2 and TRBJ2-2, with D possibly matching TRBD1 (6 bases). The CDR3 extends over 15 amino acids. The V end lost 7 bases, the J end lost 0 bases, and 12 bases lay between the germline ends. Germline values: CDR1 SNHLY, CDR2 FYNNEI. CDR3 in amino acids: CASTRGQTNTGELFF. In DNA form, the CDR3 reads TGTGCCAGCACGAGAGGACAGACGAACACCGGGGAGCTGTTTTTT.

Written as DNA, the CDR3 is TGCGCCAGCAGTCCTAGCGGCTTCAATGAGCAGTTCTTC. Its translation: CASSPSGFNEQFF. This sequence joins TRBV5-1 and TRBJ2-1; TRBD2 matches 7 bases. Germline trimming cut 5 bases from V and 6 bases from J; bases unmatched to any gene: 5. The CDR3 sequence is 13 residues long. Per the germline V gene, CDR1 is SGHRS and CDR2 is YFSETQ.

For this clone: Other DNA sequences in the same sample also yield this CDR3. V usage is TRBV5-1 and J usage is TRBJ2-5, with 10 nucleotides matching TRBD2. This CDR3 comprises 15 residues. V was pared by 4 bases and J by 2 bases, with 5 bases of the junction left unmatched. CDR1 is SGHRS and CDR2 is YFSETQ in the germline V gene. DNA for the CDR3: TGCGCCAGCAGCCCAGTAGCGGGAGGTCAAGAGACCCAGTACTTC. It is translated as CASSPVAGGQETQYF.

The CDR3: CASSAGLGRILETQYF. The CDR3 DNA is TGTGCCAGCAGCGCGGGACTAGGGAGGATTTTAGAGACCCAGTACTTC. The chain couples TRBV9 to TRBJ2-5, with TRBD2 matching over 8 bases. CDR3 length: 16 amino acids. V shed 3 bases, J shed 4 bases, and the junction held 11 bases outside the gene matches. Germline values: CDR1 SGDLS, CDR2 YYNGEE.

The rearrangement joins TRBV7-3 to TRBJ2-3; the match to TRBD2 covers 12 bases. The V gene's germline CDR1 is SGHTA and CDR2 FQGTGA. Germline trimming cut 5 bases from V and 5 bases from J; bases unmatched to any gene: 8. The CDR3 runs 16 residues. The CDR3 bases are TGTGCCAGCAGCCCAAGACTAGCGGGAGACGAAGATACGCAGTATTTT. This sequence encodes CASSPRLAGDEDTQYF. The variable domain in full, with the rest retrieved from reference TRBV7-3 and TRBJ2-3, is GAGVSQTPSNKVTEKGKYVELRCDPISGHTALYWYRQSLGQGPEFLIYFQGTGAADDSGLPNDRFFAVRPEGSVSTLKIQRTERGDSAVYLCASSPRLAGDEDTQYFGPGTRLTVL.

This clone was detected only once. The chain links TRBV7-2 to TRBJ2-1; 10 nucleotides agree with TRBD2. CDR3 length: 18 amino acids. Germline V CDR1 and CDR2: SGHTA, FQGNSA. The V gene end was trimmed by 3 bases and the J gene end by 0 bases; junction bases not matched to a gene: 8. The DNA for the CDR3 is TGTGCCAGCAGCTTCCCTAGCGGGAGACCGAGCTCCTACAATGAGCAGTTCTTC. This encodes CASSFPSGRPSSYNEQFF. The complete variable domain, with remaining parts taken from reference TRBV7-2 and TRBJ2-1, reads GAGVSQSPSNKVTEKGKDVELRCDPISGHTALYWYRQSLGQGLEFLIYFQGNSAPDKSGLPSDRFSAERTGGSVSTLTIQRTQQEDSAVYLCASSFPSGRPSSYNEQFFGPGTRLTVL.

The chain couples TRBV6-1 to TRBJ1-2, with D possibly being TRBD1 (6 bases). V lost 6 bases to trimming and J lost 6 bases, with 14 bases between them. From germline, CDR1 is MNHNS and CDR2 SASEGT. The length of the CDR3 is 13 residues. The CDR3 region is CASRKTGFHGYTF. CDR3 nucleotide sequence: TGTGCCAGCAGAAAAACAGGGTTCCATGGCTACACCTTC.

In the case of this clone: The sample has other DNA sequences that encode this CDR3 too. V is TRBV6-5 and J is TRBJ1-4; D may be TRBD1 (5 bases). The V and J ends lost 8 bases and 0 bases respectively, with 10 bases between them. Germline V lookup: CDR1 MNHEY, CDR2 SVGAGI. The CDR3 consists of 14 residues. The CDR3 region is CASRGGATNEKLFF. The CDR3 DNA reads TGTGCCAGCCGGGGGGGGGCAACTAATGAAAAACTGTTTTTT.